This T cell receptor (beta chain) was identified in a study of long-term antiretroviral therapy in people with HIV. Study findings and constraints: Absence of data on ART adherence, viral resistance or therapy changes was noted. Clones that had undergone expansion before ART dominated the repertoire at all time points.

V shed 0 bases and J shed 10 bases, with 10 bases lying between them. This CDR3 region has 14 residues. The germline V gene encodes CDR1 SEHNR and CDR2 FQNEAQ (reference sequence). Comments on this clone: What it recognizes is unknown.

Survey level was the resolution at which the v3.0 immunoSEQ assay ran. TCRdb keeps only in-frame clones here, not all; method: immunoSEQ multiplex PCR. The sample consists of about 30,000 clones, roughly 84% of them appearing once. The chain uses TRBV7-9 and TRBJ1-6; weak D call: TRBD1 (5 bases). This TCR was sampled from a middle-aged man with HIV. The sequenced sample was unsorted PBMCs, obtained 3 years after starting antiretroviral therapy. The DNA of the CDR3 is TGTGCCAGCAGCTTAGCGGGGCCCAACTCACCCCTCCACTTT. Protein: CASSLAGPNSPLHF.